This is a list of T cell receptor beta chains from one sample in a study of cytomegalovirus exposure and HLA in healthy donors. Method: immunoSEQ multiplex PCR; TCRdb's copy keeps in-frame clones and lacks some. The repertoire includes approximately 170,000 clones, approximately 81% of them detected once, and 1.5% sits in the top ten. Sequencing input: PBMCs. The receptors stem from a male donor in good health and CMV-seronegative. Both conserved end residues are part of each CDR3. Fields, in order: clone size, V gene, D gene, J gene, CDR3 length, CDR3 protein, CDR3 DNA. D genes are given only for firm matches. Part of the rows lack a size; the others show once, few, many or a class for expanded clones.

clone_size: once; v_call: TRBV7-9; d_call: TRBD1; j_call: TRBJ2-4; cdr3_length: 14; cdr3_aa: CASSSTGNKNIQYF; cdr3_nt: TGTGCCAGCAGCTCGACAGGGAACAAAAACATTCAGTACTTC
clone_size: NA; v_call: TRBV9; d_call: NA; j_call: TRBJ1-2; cdr3_length: 12; cdr3_aa: CASSGTGHGYTF; cdr3_nt: TGTGCCAGCAGCGGAACAGGTCATGGCTACACCTTC
clone_size: NA; v_call: TRBV18; d_call: TRBD1; j_call: TRBJ2-7; cdr3_length: 16; cdr3_aa: CASSRQVGTGGLEQYF; cdr3_nt: TGTGCCAGCTCCCGCCAGGTGGGGACAGGGGGCCTCGAGCAGTACTTC
clone_size: NA; v_call: TRBV5-6; d_call: NA; j_call: TRBJ2-5; cdr3_length: 13; cdr3_aa: CASSLDSQETQYF; cdr3_nt: TGTGCCAGCAGCTTGGACAGCCAAGAGACCCAGTACTTC
clone_size: NA; v_call: TRBV7-9; d_call: TRBD2; j_call: TRBJ2-5; cdr3_length: 13; cdr3_aa: CASSLSSGGAQDF; cdr3_nt: TGTGCCAGCAGCTTGTCCAGCGGGGGGGCTCAGGACTTC
clone_size: NA; v_call: TRBV2; d_call: NA; j_call: TRBJ2-5; cdr3_length: 14; cdr3_aa: CASSEAKRKETQYF; cdr3_nt: TGTGCCAGCAGTGAAGCGAAGAGGAAAGAGACCCAGTACTTC
clone_size: once; v_call: TRBV27; d_call: NA; j_call: TRBJ2-5; cdr3_length: 14; cdr3_aa: CASSPLGLREAQYF; cdr3_nt: TGTGCCAGCAGTCCACTAGGGCTTCGAGAGGCCCAGTACTTC
clone_size: few; v_call: TRBV10-3; d_call: NA; j_call: TRBJ1-4; cdr3_length: 14; cdr3_aa: CASHGGATNEKLFF; cdr3_nt: TGTGCCTCGCATGGGGGCGCAACTAATGAAAAACTGTTTTTT
clone_size: NA; v_call: TRBV14; d_call: NA; j_call: TRBJ2-1; cdr3_length: 15; cdr3_aa: CASSYRIDSHNEQFF; cdr3_nt: TGTGCCAGCAGCTACCGAATTGACAGCCACAATGAGCAGTTCTTC
clone_size: NA; v_call: TRBV19; d_call: NA; j_call: TRBJ2-3; cdr3_length: 13; cdr3_aa: CASSMTGSDTQYF; cdr3_nt: TGTGCCAGTAGTATGACAGGTTCAGATACGCAGTATTTT
clone_size: NA; v_call: TRBV5-1; d_call: TRBD2; j_call: TRBJ2-7; cdr3_length: 16; cdr3_aa: CASSGIGAGGGNEQYF; cdr3_nt: TGCGCCAGCAGCGGGATAGGGGCGGGGGGCGGCAACGAGCAGTACTTC
clone_size: NA; v_call: TRBV19; d_call: TRBD1; j_call: TRBJ1-1; cdr3_length: 14; cdr3_aa: CASSVEQGYAEAFF; cdr3_nt: TGTGCCAGTAGTGTAGAACAGGGGTACGCTGAAGCTTTCTTT
clone_size: NA; v_call: TRBV11-3; d_call: TRBD1; j_call: TRBJ2-1; cdr3_length: 15; cdr3_aa: CASSLPGQGHNEQFF; cdr3_nt: TGTGCCAGCAGCTTGCCGGGACAGGGCCACAATGAGCAGTTCTTC
clone_size: NA; v_call: TRBV2; d_call: TRBD1; j_call: TRBJ2-1; cdr3_length: 15; cdr3_aa: CASSQRDRGPGEQFF; cdr3_nt: TGTGCCAGCAGCCAGAGGGACAGGGGCCCGGGTGAGCAGTTCTTC
clone_size: NA; v_call: TRBV4-2; d_call: TRBD1; j_call: TRBJ2-2; cdr3_length: 16; cdr3_aa: CASSQDWTGVTGELFF; cdr3_nt: TGTGCCAGCAGCCAAGACTGGACAGGGGTCACCGGGGAGCTGTTTTTT
clone_size: NA; v_call: TRBV11-3; d_call: NA; j_call: TRBJ2-3; cdr3_length: 16; cdr3_aa: CASSLGWGPTADTQYF; cdr3_nt: TGTGCCAGCAGCTTAGGTTGGGGGCCCACCGCAGATACGCAGTATTTT
clone_size: NA; v_call: TRBV7-2; d_call: TRBD1; j_call: TRBJ2-7; cdr3_length: 17; cdr3_aa: CASSLTRTGVFPYEQYF; cdr3_nt: TGTGCCAGCAGCCTAACAAGGACAGGGGTATTCCCCTACGAGCAGTACTTC
clone_size: NA; v_call: TRBV7-2; d_call: TRBD1; j_call: TRBJ2-5; cdr3_length: 15; cdr3_aa: CASSSSSDRGETQYF; cdr3_nt: TGTGCCAGCAGCTCCTCCTCAGACAGGGGTGAGACCCAGTACTTC
clone_size: NA; v_call: TRBV6-5; d_call: NA; j_call: TRBJ1-5; cdr3_length: 14; cdr3_aa: CASSQVSPSQPQHF; cdr3_nt: TGTGCCAGCAGTCAGGTCTCGCCGAGTCAGCCCCAGCATTTT
clone_size: NA; v_call: TRBV5-4; d_call: NA; j_call: TRBJ2-1; cdr3_length: 14; cdr3_aa: CASSLNVQGNEQFF; cdr3_nt: TGTGCCAGCAGCTTGAATGTTCAGGGGAATGAGCAGTTCTTC
clone_size: NA; v_call: TRBV28; d_call: TRBD1; j_call: TRBJ2-7; cdr3_length: 14; cdr3_aa: CASKTGGAFYEQYF; cdr3_nt: TGTGCCAGCAAAACAGGGGGCGCGTTCTACGAGCAGTACTTC
clone_size: NA; v_call: TRBV27; d_call: NA; j_call: TRBJ2-7; cdr3_length: 15; cdr3_aa: CASSSYRESSYEQYF; cdr3_nt: TGTGCCAGCAGTTCCTACAGGGAAAGCTCCTACGAGCAGTACTTC
clone_size: NA; v_call: TRBV11-3; d_call: TRBD1; j_call: TRBJ2-7; cdr3_length: 16; cdr3_aa: CASSSRVQGAMDEQYF; cdr3_nt: TGTGCCAGCAGCTCGAGGGTACAGGGGGCTATGGACGAGCAGTACTTC
clone_size: NA; v_call: TRBV2; d_call: NA; j_call: TRBJ1-1; cdr3_length: 13; cdr3_aa: CASSEAAATEAFF; cdr3_nt: TGTGCCAGCAGTGAAGCGGCGGCAACTGAAGCTTTCTTT
clone_size: NA; v_call: TRBV7-9; d_call: NA; j_call: TRBJ2-7; cdr3_length: 15; cdr3_aa: CASSLPQGTLYEQYF; cdr3_nt: TGTGCCAGCAGCTTACCCCAGGGTACCCTCTACGAGCAGTACTTC
clone_size: NA; v_call: TRBV4-2; d_call: NA; j_call: TRBJ1-2; cdr3_length: 14; cdr3_aa: CASSQETANYGYTF; cdr3_nt: TGTGCCAGCAGCCAAGAGACAGCTAACTATGGCTACACCTTC
clone_size: NA; v_call: TRBV7-2; d_call: NA; j_call: TRBJ2-7; cdr3_length: 14; cdr3_aa: CASSFFPGRYEQYF; cdr3_nt: TGTGCCAGCAGCTTCTTCCCTGGGCGCTACGAGCAGTACTTC
clone_size: NA; v_call: TRBV27; d_call: NA; j_call: TRBJ1-5; cdr3_length: 14; cdr3_aa: CASSLLGDNQPQHF; cdr3_nt: TGTGCCAGCAGTTTATTAGGGGATAATCAGCCCCAGCATTTT
clone_size: NA; v_call: TRBV7-9; d_call: NA; j_call: TRBJ1-6; cdr3_length: 17; cdr3_aa: CSSSRRQIPTNNSPLHF; cdr3_nt: TGTTCCAGCAGCCGGAGACAGATCCCCACTAATAATTCACCCCTCCACTTT
clone_size: few; v_call: TRBV15; d_call: TRBD2; j_call: TRBJ2-1; cdr3_length: 15; cdr3_aa: CAASIERGAYNEQFF; cdr3_nt: TGTGCCGCCAGCATCGAGCGGGGGGCTTACAATGAGCAGTTCTTC
clone_size: NA; v_call: TRBV14; d_call: NA; j_call: TRBJ2-2; cdr3_length: 17; cdr3_aa: CASSLYQGPLGTGELFF; cdr3_nt: TGTGCCAGCAGCCTCTACCAGGGCCCACTGGGGACCGGGGAGCTGTTTTTT
clone_size: NA; v_call: TRBV11-1; d_call: NA; j_call: TRBJ1-1; cdr3_length: 15; cdr3_aa: CASSLADSMNTEAFF; cdr3_nt: TGTGCCAGCAGCTTAGCGGACAGTATGAACACTGAAGCTTTCTTT
clone_size: NA; v_call: TRBV28; d_call: NA; j_call: TRBJ2-5; cdr3_length: 12; cdr3_aa: CASSLRGETQYF; cdr3_nt: TGTGCCAGCAGTTTAAGGGGAGAGACCCAGTACTTC
clone_size: NA; v_call: TRBV5-4; d_call: TRBD2; j_call: TRBJ2-3; cdr3_length: 14; cdr3_aa: CASSLELAGDTQYF; cdr3_nt: TGTGCCAGCAGCTTGGAACTAGCGGGAGATACGCAGTATTTT
clone_size: NA; v_call: TRBV28; d_call: TRBD1; j_call: TRBJ2-5; cdr3_length: 16; cdr3_aa: CASSYIPGQAQETQYF; cdr3_nt: TGTGCCAGCAGTTACATACCGGGACAGGCCCAAGAGACCCAGTACTTC
clone_size: NA; v_call: TRBV9; d_call: TRBD1; j_call: TRBJ1-1; cdr3_length: 12; cdr3_aa: CASSPGTDEAFF; cdr3_nt: TGTGCCAGCAGCCCAGGGACAGATGAAGCTTTCTTT
clone_size: NA; v_call: TRBV29-1; d_call: NA; j_call: TRBJ1-1; cdr3_length: 11; cdr3_aa: CSAVLGAEAFF; cdr3_nt: TGCAGCGCCGTCCTGGGCGCTGAAGCTTTCTTT
clone_size: NA; v_call: TRBV28; d_call: NA; j_call: TRBJ1-5; cdr3_length: 15; cdr3_aa: CASSFPGRGNQPQHF; cdr3_nt: TGTGCCAGCAGTTTCCCTGGCAGGGGCAATCAGCCCCAGCATTTT
clone_size: NA; v_call: TRBV7-9; d_call: NA; j_call: TRBJ2-7; cdr3_length: 12; cdr3_aa: CSSTSEFYEQYF; cdr3_nt: TGTTCCAGCACTTCGGAGTTCTACGAGCAGTACTTC
clone_size: NA; v_call: TRBV4-3; d_call: TRBD2; j_call: TRBJ2-1; cdr3_length: 14; cdr3_aa: CASSQTREVNEQFF; cdr3_nt: TGCGCCAGCAGCCAAACACGGGAGGTCAATGAGCAGTTCTTC